Detailed here is one T cell receptor (beta chain). Germline values: CDR1 DFQATT, CDR2 SNEGSKA (reference sequence). The CDR3 runs to 15 residues. This specimen belongs to a study of CXCR3-negative and CXCR3-positive naive CD8 T cells. Through 5' RACE with UMI labels, the TRB cDNA libraries were prepared. TCRdb reprocessed the 5' RACE reads, keeping one entry per CDR3 protein, no DNA. This table holds 100,000 or so distinct CDR3 sequences. CD45RO-CCR7+CD27+CD95- was the phenotype of naive CD8+ T cells. The sequence came from a human donor in good health. Some clones in this sample may be carry-over from other donors' samples. The chain carries TRBV20-1 and TRBJ2-1; no DNA is available, so the TRBD2 call from TCRdb remains unchecked. The specimen sequenced was naive CXCR3- CD8+ T cells from blood. Subset meaning: CD45RO-CCR7+CD27+CD95- naive CD8+ T cells lacking CXCR3 (TNR3-). CDR3 sequence: CSAGRSVSSYNEQFF.